This T cell receptor beta chain appears in the sequencing data of a study of response to subunit inactivated influenza vaccine. The CDR3 sequence is 16 residues long. V was pared by 6 bases and J by 2 bases, with 8 bases of the junction left unmatched. This clonotype was observed a few times. One entry per CDR3 protein results from TCRdb running MiXCR on the RT-PCR reads. The profile shows more than 550,000 distinct CDR3 sequences, around 10% of them singletons. These data were also filed under a second study, of T cells expressing NK-cell markers. That study reports: 5'RACE template switching with UMIs generated TCR beta cDNA. Investigators obtained TCR beta repertoires from sorted CD3+CD56+NKG2C+, CD3+CD56+NKG2C- and CD3+CD56-NKG2C+ T cells.

The chain joins TRBV12-3 or TRBV12-4 to TRBJ2-4; the match to TRBD1 covers 9 bases. This receptor was taken from a man aged 50 to 60 who received an inactivated influenza vaccine. This specimen consisted of PBMCs from blood, obtained on the day of vaccination. CDR3 region: CASRSGTGLPKNIQYF. For the CDR3, the DNA is TGTGCCAGCAGATCCGGGACAGGGCTACCCAAAAACATTCAGTACTTC.